One sample yielded the 27 T cell receptor beta chains listed below, sequenced in a study of blood T cells in healthy people across ages. A J-beta primer mix and a sample-barcoded 5' primer were used in a second PCR of roughly 7 to 12 cycles. TCRdb reanalysed the 5' RACE reads using MiXCR and keeps one entry per CDR3 protein. The sample shows some 370,000 distinct CDR3 sequences, about 49% of them seen only once. Sequenced: blood. Receptor source: a man between 60 and 75 years old in good health.

The V call is TRBV12-3 or TRBV12-4, the J call TRBJ2-3, with D possibly TRBD2 on 7 matching bases. Trimming cost V 6 bases and J 2 bases, with 24 bases left between them. The CDR3 runs 18 residues. CDR3 residues: CASRVESGRGRFTDTQYF. In nucleotides, the CDR3 is TGTGCCAGCAGGGTCGAGTCGGGGCGGGGGCGGTTCACAGATACGCAGTATTTT.

CDR3 coding DNA: TGTGCCAGCAGTGGCCTGCTCTTAGCTAGCGGGGTCAACGAGCAGTACTTC. This translates into CASSGLLLASGVNEQYF. The chain uses TRBV6-2 or TRBV6-3 and TRBJ2-5; 9 bases map to TRBD2. With the DNA end fitting TRBJ2-7 better, the J assignment may be wrong. There are 17 residues in the CDR3. The germline V gene has CDR1 MNHEY and CDR2 SVGEGT.

This clonotype was counted only a few times. The V gene is TRBV4-2, the J gene TRBJ2-2; unclear D gene. Germline lookup yields CDR1 LGHNA and CDR2 YNFKEQ. This CDR3 has 14 residues. The V end was cut by 6 bases, the J end by 8 bases, with 16 bases between. The CDR3 DNA follows: TGTGCCAGCAGACATACAGCGTCGGAGGGGGAGCTGTTTTTT. Protein product: CASRHTASEGELFF.

The J gene is TRBJ1-2, the V gene TRBV29-1; no reliable D call. The V gene's germline CDR1 is SQVTM and CDR2 ANQGSEA. The CDR3 is 11 amino acids. Between the trimmed V and J ends, which lost 1 base and 9 bases, there was a span of 9 bases. CDR3 amino acids: CSVEVRDRYTF. CDR3 DNA: TGCAGCGTTGAAGTTAGGGATCGCTACACCTTC.

This clonotype has more than one count but fewer than ten. Here the CDR3 DNA reads TGCAGTGCTAGAAGTCTAGTTGGCTACGAGCAGTACTTC. It specifies CSARSLVGYEQYF. This rearrangement joins TRBV20-1 to TRBJ2-7; D unclear. Germline CDR1 and CDR2: DFQATT and SNEGSKA (reference sequence). This CDR3 contains 13 residues. V was shortened by 2 bases and J by 3 bases, with 11 bases between the two germline ends.

This rearrangement joins TRBV7-9 to TRBJ2-1; D is uncertain. The V and J ends lost 2 bases and 14 bases respectively, with 13 bases between them. This CDR3 is 12 amino acids long. Germline CDR1 reads SEHNR; CDR2 reads FQNEAQ (reference sequence). CDR3 coding DNA: TGTGCCAGCAGCTTATTCGGAATGTGGGAGTTCTTC. Residues: CASSLFGMWEFF.

This clonotype was seen a few times. The chain is built from TRBV6-5 and TRBJ2-7, with 9 bases lining up with TRBD1. The CDR3 loop spans 13 amino acids. Germline lookup yields CDR1 MNHEY and CDR2 SVGAGI. CDR3 DNA sequence: TGTGCGAGCCGGGGGACAGGGTGGTACGAGCAGTACTTC. Translation: CASRGTGWYEQYF.

The chain is built from TRBV10-3 and TRBJ2-2; 10 positions match TRBD2. The CDR3 loop spans 14 amino acids. The ends lost 9 bases at V and 7 bases at J; junction bases unmatched: 8. CDR1 ENHRY and CDR2 SYGVKD come from the germline V gene. The CDR3 sequence is CAIAAGGRVGELFF. CDR3 sequence (DNA): TGTGCCATTGCAGCGGGAGGGCGAGTCGGGGAGCTGTTTTTT.

This rearrangement joins TRBV29-1 to TRBJ1-3; D not certain. CDR1 and CDR2 from the germline V gene are SQVTM and ANQGSEA. Between the trimmed V and J ends, which lost 6 bases and 2 bases, there was a span of 17 bases. CDR3 length equals 15 residues. The CDR3: CSVVSGNTAGNTIYF. CDR3 coding DNA: TGCAGCGTCGTGAGTGGCAATACCGCTGGAAACACCATATATTTT.

The rearrangement links TRBV29-1 to TRBJ1-2; D may be TRBD1 (6 bases). With 5 bases removed from V and 7 bases from J, the gap between germline ends came to 11 bases. CDR1 is SQVTM, CDR2 ANQGSEA, per germline. The CDR3 covers 11 residues. The CDR3 protein is CSVKGTSGYTF. CDR3 nucleotide sequence: TGCAGCGTTAAGGGGACAAGTGGCTACACCTTC.

This chain uses TRBV2 with TRBJ2-1; TRBD1 might be the D (5 bases). V was pared by 4 bases and J by 7 bases, with 14 bases between. Germline V gene data show CDR1 as SNHLY and CDR2 as FYNNEI. CDR3 length equals 14 residues. The CDR3 protein is CASSGLRGRNEQFF. The CDR3 nucleotides read TGTGCCAGCAGTGGACTTAGGGGTCGTAATGAGCAGTTCTTC.

This chain uses TRBV14 with TRBJ2-2; a possible D gene is TRBD1 (6 bases). V was clipped by 1 base and J by 4 bases, with 7 bases between them. CDR1 is SGHDN and CDR2 is FVKESK in the germline V gene. The length of the CDR3 is 14 residues. The DNA for the CDR3 is TGTGCCAGCAGCCAAGTCAGGGGCACCGGGGAGCTGTTTTTT. This encodes CASSQVRGTGELFF.

This clonotype was observed a few times. The chain joins TRBV10-3 to TRBJ2-7, with 12 bases that match TRBD2. In germline, CDR1 is ENHRY, CDR2 SYGVKD. With 3 bases clipped from V and 3 bases from J, the junction kept 3 bases outside the gene matches. The CDR3 length is 15 residues. The DNA of the CDR3 is TGTGCCATCAGTGACACTAGCGGGAGGAGCTACGAGCAGTACTTC. This translates into CAISDTSGRSYEQYF.

The chain links TRBV10-2 to TRBJ1-1; 8 bases agree with TRBD1. With V trimmed by 4 bases and J by 5 bases, 3 bases remained unmatched. The CDR3 runs 13 residues. Looked up from germline, CDR1 is WSHSY and CDR2 is SAAADI. In nucleotides, the CDR3 is TGCGCCAGCAGTGGCAGGGGGCGAACTGAAGCTTTCTTT. The encoded protein is CASSGRGRTEAFF.

The chain employs TRBV4-1 and TRBJ2-1; 13 bases are a match to TRBD2. Germline loops: CDR1 MGHRA, CDR2 YSYEKL. V dropped 4 bases and J dropped 12; count of bases not matched to a gene: 6. The CDR3 totals 14 residues. The CDR3 coding sequence is TGCGCCAGCAGCCTCAGACTAGCGGGAGGAGGGCAGTTCTTC. Protein: CASSLRLAGGGQFF.

The rearrangement joins TRBV5-1 to TRBJ2-5; 11 bases line up with TRBD2. The germline gives CDR1 SGHRS, CDR2 YFSETQ. CDR3 length: 15 residues. J lost 5 bases, V lost 8 bases, and 11 bases had no gene match. This CDR3 reads CASASGGQPIETQYF. Here the CDR3 DNA reads TGCGCCAGTGCTAGCGGGGGGCAACCCATTGAGACCCAGTACTTC.

V and J are TRBV29-1 and TRBJ2-3, with no clear D. Per germline, CDR1 SQVTM and CDR2 ANQGSEA. CDR3 length: 10 amino acids. CDR3 DNA sequence: TGCAGTGCTGCTTGGGGTACGCAGTATTTT. Protein sequence: CSAAWGTQYF.

This clonotype has only a few counts. J is TRBJ2-5 and V is TRBV12-5; weak D call: TRBD1 (6 bases). This CDR3 has 13 amino acids. Trimming left V 3 bases short and J 4 bases short, with 9 bases between. Germline CDR1 and CDR2: LGHNT and FRNRAP. The CDR3 nucleotides are TGTGCTAGTGGTTTACAGGGTCCAGAGACCCAGTACTTC. This encodes CASGLQGPETQYF.

Comments on this clonotype: The junction and the germline gene differ at one end; a read error may be behind it. V and J are TRBV12-3 or TRBV12-4 and TRBJ2-1; D unresolved. The CDR3 covers 14 residues. The CDR3 spells CASSVAQVGNEQFF. The CDR3 region has the DNA TGTGCCAGCAGTGTAGCTCAGGTTGGCAATGAGCAGTTCTTC.

There are many counts of this clonotype. The chain carries TRBV7-2 and TRBJ2-1; D is undetermined. The germline V gene encodes CDR1 SGHTA and CDR2 FQGNSA. Trimming pared 5 bases from V and 2 bases from J, leaving 16 bases between. The CDR3 consists of 16 residues. CDR3 DNA: TGTGCCAGCAGCCCGCACTCGGCCGGCGCCTACAATGAGCAGTTCTTC. It yields the protein CASSPHSAGAYNEQFF. The full variable domain, completed using reference TRBV7-2 and TRBJ2-1, is GAGVSQSPSNKVTEKGKDVELRCDPISGHTALYWYRQSLGQGLEFLIYFQGNSAPDKSGLPSDRFSAERTGGSVSTLTIQRTQQEDSAVYLCASSPHSAGAYNEQFFGPGTRLTVL.

This clonotype was detected many times. The chain has TRBV29-1 and TRBJ1-1, with TRBD1 matching over 11 bases. The J segment lost 3 bases and the V segment lost 1 base, leaving 1 base of the junction unmatched. Per the germline V gene, CDR1 is SQVTM and CDR2 is ANQGSEA. The CDR3 contains 14 residues. CDR3 protein: CSVEGDRGDTEAFF. The CDR3 DNA sequence: TGCAGCGTTGAAGGGGACAGGGGGGACACTGAAGCTTTCTTT.

The chain joins TRBV7-2 to TRBJ2-3, with 10 bases that match TRBD2. J gave up 3 bases and V 6 bases, and 6 bases lay outside the gene matches. The germline CDR1 and CDR2 sequences are SGHTA and FQGNSA. This CDR3 has 15 residues. CDR3 DNA: TGTGCCAGCAGGCTAGCGGGAGTGCGAACAGATACGCAGTATTTT. It codes for CASRLAGVRTDTQYF.

The chain joins TRBV20-1 to TRBJ2-5, with 8 positions matching TRBD2. Germline values: CDR1 DFQATT, CDR2 SNEGSKA (reference sequence). The length of the CDR3 is 15 residues. V lost 1 base to trimming and J lost 2 bases; unmatched junction nucleotides: 6. The CDR3 sequence is CSARVDGGAQETQYF. CDR3 in DNA: TGCAGTGCTAGAGTTGACGGGGGGGCTCAAGAGACCCAGTACTTC.

This clonotype was detected a few times. The chain has TRBV11-2 and TRBJ2-6, with D perhaps TRBD1 (5 bases). The V end lost 3 bases, the J end lost 0 bases, and 9 bases lay between the germline ends. From germline, CDR1 is SGHAT and CDR2 FQNNGV. The CDR3 sequence is 16 residues long. The CDR3 loop is CASSFDSDSGANVLTF. The CDR3 region has the DNA TGTGCCAGCAGCTTTGACAGTGACTCTGGGGCCAACGTCCTGACTTTC.

The genes are TRBV6-2 or TRBV6-3 and TRBJ2-5; 8 positions agree with TRBD1. J was trimmed by 5 bases and V by 5 bases; bases with no gene match: 10. The CDR3 contains 15 residues. The germline gives CDR1 MNHEY, CDR2 SVGEGT. CDR3 bases: TGTGCCAGCAGTCCCCGGACAGGGCGGTCGGAGACCCAGTACTTC. Protein product: CASSPRTGRSETQYF.

The J gene is TRBJ1-6, the V gene TRBV20-1; D remains unclear. This CDR3 spans 12 amino acids. V was trimmed by 5 bases and J by 8 bases, leaving 10 bases between them. Germline V gives CDR1 DFQATT, CDR2 SNEGSKA (reference sequence). The CDR3 region has the DNA TGCAGTGCTGCCCCCGGCTATTCACCCCTCCACTTT. Protein sequence: CSAAPGYSPLHF.

On this clonotype: A much more abundant neighbour one base away suggests this may be a read error. J is TRBJ1-1 and V is TRBV20-1, with D perhaps matching TRBD1 (6 bases). The CDR3 is 13 residues long. The V gene lost 7 bases and the J gene lost 4 bases, with 16 bases spanning the gap. Germline CDR1 reads DFQATT; CDR2 reads SNEGSKA (reference sequence). The CDR3: CSGRGGFGTEAFF. The CDR3 nucleotides are TGCAGTGGAAGGGGGGGCTTCGGCACTGAAGCTTTCTTT.